These T cell receptor beta chains were read from a single sample in a study of blood T cell repertoires in COVID-19. Measured with immunoSEQ multiplex PCR; TCRdb has only the in-frame clones, and not every one. The sample records over 200,000 clones, less than 90% being singletons. Specimen: peripheral blood. The receptors here all came from a woman of 80 years or more with active or convalescent COVID-19. The CDR3 runs from the conserved cysteine through the conserved F or W. The D gene is left open where the match is weak. Only some rows state a clone size, as once, few, many or a class for expanded clones.

j_call	v_call	d_call	clone_size	cdr3_aa	cdr3_nt
TRBJ2-2	TRBV30	-	-	CAWSPLGLTGELFF	TGTGCCTGGAGTCCGCTGGGGCTCACCGGGGAGCTGTTTTTT
TRBJ2-1	TRBV10-3	TRBD1	-	CAIRGDSLSYNEQFF	TGTGCCATCAGGGGGGACAGCCTATCCTACAATGAGCAGTTCTTC
TRBJ2-7	TRBV18	-	-	CASSSTGSYEQYF	TGTGCCAGCTCATCGACAGGCTCCTACGAGCAGTACTTC
TRBJ2-1	TRBV5-1	-	-	CASSRAGSNNEQFF	TGCGCCAGCAGCCGGGCAGGGTCTAACAATGAGCAGTTCTTC
TRBJ2-2	TRBV7-3	-	-	CASSSGQRTGELFF	TGTGCCAGCAGCTCCGGACAGCGCACCGGGGAGCTGTTTTTT
TRBJ2-5	TRBV6-5	-	-	CASRRAGGGQETQYF	TGTGCCAGCAGGAGAGCGGGTGGGGGGCAAGAGACCCAGTACTTC
TRBJ2-1	TRBV19	TRBD1	-	CASKTGNGYNEQFF	TGTGCCAGTAAGACAGGGAACGGATACAATGAGCAGTTCTTC
TRBJ1-6	TRBV7-2	-	-	CASRQTDLGYNSPLHF	TGTGCCAGCAGGCAGACAGATTTGGGGTATAATTCACCCCTCCACTTT
TRBJ1-2	TRBV5-6	-	-	CASSLNGRNGYTF	TGTGCCAGCAGCTTGAACGGGAGGAATGGCTACACCTTC
TRBJ2-1	TRBV10-3	-	-	CAISEGPGSYNEQFF	TGTGCCATCAGTGAAGGCCCGGGATCCTACAATGAGCAGTTCTTC
TRBJ2-3	TRBV7-2	-	-	CASSLEGGRDTQYF	TGTGCCAGCAGCTTAGAGGGGGGGAGGGATACGCAGTATTTT
TRBJ2-5	TRBV2	TRBD2	-	CAGAPDLAGQETQYF	TGTGCCGGCGCCCCGGACCTAGCGGGCCAAGAGACCCAGTACTTC
TRBJ2-5	TRBV4-3	TRBD2	-	CASSQVSSSGETQYF	TGCGCCAGCAGCCAAGTCTCTTCTAGCGGTGAGACCCAGTACTTC
TRBJ2-5	TRBV10-3	-	-	CATYRESTETQYF	TGTGCCACCTACAGGGAGAGCACGGAGACCCAGTACTTC
TRBJ2-7	TRBV21-1	-	-	CASSKDPRGPSYEQYF	TGTGCCAGCAGCAAAGATCCGCGGGGGCCCTCCTACGAGCAGTACTTC
TRBJ2-1	TRBV28	-	-	CASSSGGHNEQFF	TGTGCCAGCAGCTCCGGCGGTCACAATGAGCAGTTCTTC
TRBJ2-7	TRBV29-1	TRBD2	-	CSVARGGSYEQYF	TGCAGCGTGGCGCGGGGGGGCTCCTACGAGCAGTACTTC
TRBJ1-2	TRBV6-6	TRBD1	-	CASSSQGEYGYTF	TGTGCCAGCAGTTCACAGGGGGAGTATGGCTACACCTTC
TRBJ2-7	TRBV7-9	-	-	CASSSRDNTYEQYF	TGTGCCAGCAGCTCCCGGGACAACACCTACGAGCAGTACTTC
TRBJ2-1	TRBV10-2	TRBD2	-	CASSEGTSGDLYNEQFF	TGCGCCAGCAGTGAGGGGACTAGCGGCGACCTATACAATGAGCAGTTCTTC
TRBJ1-1	TRBV7-9	-	-	CASSRDRPEAFF	TGTGCCAGCAGCCGCGACAGGCCTGAAGCTTTCTTT
TRBJ1-1	TRBV5-1	TRBD1	-	CASSPRDSYMNTEAFF	TGCGCCAGCAGCCCCCGGGACAGCTACATGAACACTGAAGCTTTCTTT
TRBJ1-1	TRBV7-3	-	-	CASSLGLGNTEAFF	TGTGCCAGCAGCCTTGGGCTGGGGAACACTGAAGCTTTCTTT
TRBJ2-5	TRBV7-9	-	-	CASSQEGGYQETQYF	TGTGCCAGCAGCCAAGAAGGCGGCTACCAAGAGACCCAGTACTTC
TRBJ1-6	TRBV4-3	-	-	CASSQVIGGARSPLHF	TGCGCCAGCAGCCAAGTCATTGGGGGGGCTAGGTCACCCCTCCACTTT
TRBJ2-7	TRBV4-3	TRBD2	few	CASSQDVGLAYEQYF	TGCGCCAGCAGCCAAGACGTAGGACTAGCCTACGAGCAGTACTTC
TRBJ1-5	TRBV5-3	-	-	CAGAEPKNLLNQPQHF	TGTGCCGGGGCGGAGCCGAAGAACCTGTTAAATCAGCCCCAGCATTTT
TRBJ2-1	TRBV6-2/TRBV6-3	TRBD2	-	CASSYNPLVLAGGFNEQFF	TGTGCCAGCAGTTACAACCCCCTCGTCCTAGCGGGAGGATTCAATGAGCAGTTCTTC
TRBJ2-7	TRBV7-9	TRBD1	-	CASSLITGGDEQYF	TGTGCCAGCAGCTTAATTACAGGGGGTGACGAGCAGTACTTC
TRBJ1-1	TRBV5-1	-	-	CASSLDPPGNTEAFF	TGCGCCAGCAGCTTGGACCCACCGGGGAACACTGAAGCTTTCTTT
TRBJ1-1	TRBV28	-	-	CASRPPGLRNTEAFF	TGTGCCAGCAGACCCCCGGGACTTCGGAACACTGAAGCTTTCTTT
TRBJ1-2	TRBV7-2	-	-	CASSLAGREYGYTF	TGTGCCAGCAGCTTAGCGGGCAGGGAATATGGCTACACCTTC
TRBJ2-3	TRBV7-3	TRBD2	-	CASSKGLAGISTDTQYF	TGTGCCAGCAGCAAGGGACTAGCGGGAATTAGCACAGATACGCAGTATTTT